This T cell receptor (beta chain) came from a study of T cell repertoires in cytomegalovirus infection. J gave up 6 bases and V 2 bases, and 7 bases lay outside the gene matches. Germline V CDR1 and CDR2: MNHNY, SVGAGI (reference sequence). CDR3 length equals 15 residues. The study, taken as a whole, reports: Clonotypes of TCR beta that were HLA-C-restricted and CMV-specific dominated the ex vivo response.

TCRdb itself ran the reads through MiXCR, one entry per CDR3 protein. The top ten clones hold around an eighth of a sample with 700,000 to 950,000 distinct CDR3 sequences, approximately 29% of them seen once. This clonotype has more than one count but fewer than ten. The antigen is undetermined. The input for sequencing was cultured CD8+ T cells from PBMCs, taken from culture after CMV antigen stimulation. The receptor comes from a human donor in good health (CMV status not recorded). Some clones in this sample may be carry-over from other donors' samples. The chain recombines TRBV6-6 with TRBJ2-1, with 7 nucleotides matching TRBD2. CDR3 protein: CASSYGGDFFNEQFF. The CDR3 DNA reads as TGTGCCAGCAGTTACGGGGGGGATTTTTTCAATGAGCAGTTCTTC.